Below are 29 T cell receptor beta chains sequenced from a single sample in a study of cytomegalovirus exposure and HLA in healthy donors. The study ran its PCR with 60 Vbeta and 13 Jbeta primers. Data came from immunoSEQ multiplex PCR; TCRdb stores just in-frame clones and leaves some out. The table has fewer than 200,000 clones, approximately 84% seen once. What was sequenced was PBMCs. All receptors derive from a man between 25 and 39 years old in good health and CMV-seronegative.

This clone occurred a few times. This rearrangement joins TRBV9 to TRBJ1-1; no definite D call. From germline, CDR1 is SGDLS and CDR2 YYNGEE. The CDR3 runs to 13 residues. Trimming stripped 4 bases from V and 0 bases from J, with 7 bases between. In DNA form, the CDR3 reads TGTGCCAGCAGCACCTCAGTGAACACTGAAGCTTTCTTT. It codes for CASSTSVNTEAFF.

The chain recombines TRBV4-2 with TRBJ2-1; 15 bases line up with TRBD2. The CDR3 has 19 amino acids. V was clipped by 1 base and J by 1 base; unmatched bases: 5. Germline CDR1 is LGHNA and CDR2 is YNFKEQ. The CDR3 sequence: CASSQVRTSGGGSYNEQFF. The CDR3 DNA reads as TGTGCCAGCAGCCAAGTCAGGACTAGCGGGGGGGGTTCCTACAATGAGCAGTTCTTC.

The rearrangement links TRBV5-1 to TRBJ2-4; D perhaps matches TRBD1 (5 bases). This CDR3 spans 12 amino acids. The germline V gene has CDR1 SGHRS and CDR2 YFSETQ. V lost 3 bases, J lost 6 bases, and 7 bases lay in between. As DNA, the CDR3 is TGCGCCAGCAGCTCCCAGGGAAACATTCAGTACTTC. Translated: CASSSQGNIQYF.

The chain couples TRBV6-6 to TRBJ2-7; D perhaps matches TRBD2 (6 bases). V shed 3 bases and J shed 3 bases, with 12 bases lying between them. CDR3 length: 14 amino acids. The germline CDR1 and CDR2 sequences are MNHNY and SVGAGI (reference sequence). CDR3 DNA sequence: TGTGCCAGCAGTTATCCGGGACTCAGCTACGAGCAGTACTTC. Encoded protein: CASSYPGLSYEQYF.

This chain joins TRBV10-2 and TRBJ1-1; possible D gene TRBD1, 5 bases. Germline V lookup: CDR1 WSHSY, CDR2 SAAADI. Trimming stripped 3 bases from V and 5 bases from J, with 10 bases between. The CDR3 has 13 residues. This CDR3 is CASSDGRVTEAFF. The CDR3 DNA follows: TGCGCCAGCAGTGATGGCAGGGTGACTGAAGCTTTCTTT.

The V and J genes are TRBV2 and TRBJ1-2; D is possibly TRBD1 (6 bases). The CDR3 is made up of 16 amino acids. Germline CDR1 SNHLY, CDR2 FYNNEI. V was pared by 4 bases and J by 0 bases, with 15 bases between. CDR3 sequence (DNA): TGTGCCAGCAGTGGGGGGCTTCCGTTAGCTAACTATGGCTACACCTTC. Protein product: CASSGGLPLANYGYTF.

The chain uses TRBV11-3 and TRBJ2-3; 10 bases map to TRBD1. J was trimmed by 2 bases and V by 4 bases; bases with no gene match: 6. Germline-derived CDR1 and CDR2 are SGHNT and YENEEA. The CDR3 runs 16 residues. This CDR3 reads CASSSGTGDVTDTQYF. In DNA, the CDR3 is TGTGCCAGCAGCTCAGGGACAGGGGATGTCACAGATACGCAGTATTTT. Complete variable domain (other parts from reference TRBV11-3 and TRBJ2-3): EAGVVQSPRYKIIEKKQPVAFWCNPISGHNTLYWYLQNLGQGPELLIRYENEEAVDDSQLPKDRFSAERLKGVDSTLKIQPAELGDSAVYLCASSSGTGDVTDTQYFGPGTRLTVL.

The J gene is TRBJ2-3, the V gene TRBV11-3; 11 bases align to TRBD2. Trimming removed 5 bases from V and 0 bases from J; junction bases left unmatched: 4. The CDR3 length is 16 residues. Germline CDR1 is SGHNT and CDR2 is YENEEA. The CDR3 DNA reads TGTGCCAGCAGCCGACGACTAGCGGGGAGCACAGATACGCAGTATTTT. It is translated as CASSRRLAGSTDTQYF. The full variable domain, completed using reference TRBV11-3 and TRBJ2-3, is EAGVVQSPRYKIIEKKQPVAFWCNPISGHNTLYWYLQNLGQGPELLIRYENEEAVDDSQLPKDRFSAERLKGVDSTLKIQPAELGDSAVYLCASSRRLAGSTDTQYFGPGTRLTVL.

The sample holds one count of this clone. CDR3 bases: TGTGCCAGCAGTGGGCAACAGGGCTACGAGCAGTACTTC. It is translated as CASSGQQGYEQYF. V is TRBV27 and J is TRBJ2-5; D is possibly TRBD1 (6 bases). The DNA end favors TRBJ2-7, so the J call may be wrong. Germline-derived CDR1 and CDR2 are MNHEY and SMNVEV (reference sequence). The CDR3 covers 13 residues.

V usage is TRBV5-1 and J usage is TRBJ1-2; D perhaps matches TRBD1 (5 bases). The V end lost 9 bases, the J end lost 6 bases, and 18 bases lay between the germline ends. CDR1 and CDR2 from the germline V gene are SGHRS and YFSETQ. The CDR3 has 13 residues. CDR3 loop: CATRGTDLDGYTF. The DNA of the CDR3 is TGCGCCACGCGGGGGACGGATTTGGATGGCTACACCTTC.

This clone was counted once. The rearrangement links TRBV5-1 to TRBJ2-7, with 16 bases identical to TRBD2. After removal of 4 bases from V and 2 bases from J, the junction contained 6 bases not matched to a gene. In germline, CDR1 is SGHRS, CDR2 YFSETQ. The CDR3 contains 17 residues. CDR3 bases: TGCGCCAGCAGCCCGGGACTAGCGGGGGGGCTGACCTACGAGCAGTACTTC. It specifies CASSPGLAGGLTYEQYF.

The V gene is TRBV30, the J gene TRBJ1-4, with TRBD1 matching over 8 bases. Germline values: CDR1 GTSNPN, CDR2 SVGIG (reference sequence). This CDR3 has 16 amino acids. The V gene end was trimmed by 2 bases and the J gene end by 3 bases; junction bases not matched to a gene: 8. CDR3: CAWSWTGKRANEKLFF. The DNA of the CDR3 is TGTGCCTGGAGTTGGACAGGGAAGAGGGCTAATGAAAAACTGTTTTTT.

The genes are TRBV2 and TRBJ2-1; TRBD2 matches at 13 bases. Trimming took 5 bases from V and 4 from J; bases not matched to a gene: 2. The CDR3 is 15 residues long. Germline V gene sequence: CDR1 SNHLY, CDR2 FYNNEI. In nucleotides, the CDR3 is TGTGCCAGCAGTTTGGGACTAGCGGGGTACAATGAGCAGTTCTTC. It translates to CASSLGLAGYNEQFF. The full variable domain, its missing parts supplied by reference TRBV2 and TRBJ2-1, is EPEVTQTPSHQVTQMGQEVILRCVPISNHLYFYWYRQILGQKVEFLVSFYNNEISEKSEIFDDQFSVERPDGSNFTLKIRSTKLEDSAMYFCASSLGLAGYNEQFFGPGTRLTVL.

CDR3 protein: CASSLMSDSDTQYF. In nucleotides, the CDR3 is TGCGCCAGCAGCTTGATGAGCGATTCAGATACGCAGTATTTT. The V and J genes are TRBV5-1 and TRBJ2-3, with D hard to call. Trimming pared 1 base from V and 4 bases from J, leaving 10 bases between. Germline loops: CDR1 SGHRS, CDR2 YFSETQ. The CDR3 runs 14 residues.

The rearrangement joins TRBV7-3 to TRBJ2-7; D is uncertain. The CDR3 length is 13 residues. Trimming took off 4 bases at V and 3 bases at J, with 10 bases between the two ends. Germline V CDR1 and CDR2: SGHTA, FQGTGA. CDR3 amino acids: CASSSERVYEQYF. The CDR3 region has the DNA TGTGCCAGCAGCTCCGAGAGAGTCTACGAGCAGTACTTC.

The chain couples TRBV11-2 to TRBJ1-1; tentatively, D is TRBD1 (6 bases). Per germline, CDR1 SGHAT and CDR2 FQNNGV. This CDR3 is built from 15 residues. V was clipped by 1 base and J by 7 bases, with 16 bases between them. CDR3 coding DNA: TGTGCCAGCAGCTTAGTAATGGCAGGGGTTGGTGAAGCTTTCTTT. Its protein is CASSLVMAGVGEAFF. Together with reference TRBV11-2 and TRBJ1-1, the CDR3 gives the full variable domain: EAGVAQSPRYKIIEKRQSVAFWCNPISGHATLYWYQQILGQGPKLLIQFQNNGVVDDSQLPKDRFSAERLKGVDSTLKIQPAKLEDSAVYLCASSLVMAGVGEAFFGQGTRLTVV.

In this sample, this clone turned up a few times. This rearrangement joins TRBV30 to TRBJ2-4; tentative D call: TRBD2 (6 bases). Germline CDR1 is GTSNPN and CDR2 is SVGIG (reference sequence). The CDR3 is 15 amino acids. V gave up 3 bases and J gave up 0 bases, with 12 bases separating them. CDR3 residues: CAWSPTGLAKNIQYF. Here the CDR3 DNA reads TGTGCCTGGAGCCCGACGGGACTAGCCAAAAACATTCAGTACTTC. The entire variable domain, with the rest obtained from reference TRBV30 and TRBJ2-4, is as follows: SQTIHQWPATLVQPVGSPLSLECTVEGTSNPNLYWYRQAAGRGLQLLFYSVGIGQISSEVPQNLSASRPQDRQFILSSKKLLLSDSGFYLCAWSPTGLAKNIQYFGAGTRLSVL.

V usage is TRBV4-1 and J usage is TRBJ2-4, with D possibly being TRBD1 (6 bases). This CDR3 has 19 amino acids. The ends were cut back, 5 bases at V and 0 bases at J, with 23 bases in the middle. Germline V gene lookup returns CDR1 MGHRA and CDR2 YSYEKL. CDR3 sequence reads: CASSRLRDTTLGAKNIQYF. The CDR3 nucleotides are TGCGCCAGCAGCAGACTCCGGGACACTACGCTGGGAGCCAAAAACATTCAGTACTTC.

This clone was observed a handful of times. The rearrangement links TRBV29-1 to TRBJ2-1, with a tentative D call TRBD2 (5 bases). CDR1 and CDR2 from the germline V gene are SQVTM and ANQGSEA. CDR3 length equals 12 residues. V was pared by 3 bases and J by 7 bases, with 10 bases between. The CDR3: CSVDWRGNEQFF. CDR3 in DNA: TGCAGCGTTGATTGGAGAGGGAATGAGCAGTTCTTC.

The rearrangement links TRBV7-8 to TRBJ2-1; 8 bases line up with TRBD2. There are 16 residues in the CDR3. J lost 7 bases, V lost 5 bases, and 13 bases had no gene match. The germline gives CDR1 SGHVS, CDR2 FQNEAQ. CDR3 protein: CASSPFGGAIRNEQFF. In nucleotides, the CDR3 is TGTGCCAGCAGCCCCTTCGGGGGGGCCATTCGGAATGAGCAGTTCTTC. Filled out from reference TRBV7-8 and TRBJ2-1, the complete variable domain reads GAGVSQSPRYKVAKRGQDVALRCDPISGHVSLFWYQQALGQGPEFLTYFQNEAQLDKSGLPSDRFFAERPEGSVSTLKIQRTQQEDSAVYLCASSPFGGAIRNEQFFGPGTRLTVL.

This clone occurred once. The rearrangement joins TRBV18 to TRBJ2-7; TRBD1 matches 9 bases. Trimming removed 4 bases from V and 1 base from J; junction bases left unmatched: 8. CDR3 length equals 16 residues. Germline V CDR1 and CDR2: KGHSH, LQKENI. CDR3 region: CASSRSTGGQSYEQYF. CDR3 DNA: TGTGCCAGCTCACGGTCAACAGGGGGCCAGTCCTACGAGCAGTACTTC.

DNA of the CDR3: TGTGCCAGCAGCTTGCTATCGGGACAGGCTTACGGAAACACCATATATTTT. Its protein is CASSLLSGQAYGNTIYF. V is TRBV5-5 and J is TRBJ1-3, with TRBD1 matching over 8 bases. The CDR3 covers 17 residues. J gave up 4 bases and V 1 base, and 10 bases lay outside the gene matches. Per the germline V gene, CDR1 is SGHKS and CDR2 is YYEKEE (reference sequence). Based on the CDR3 plus reference TRBV5-5 and TRBJ1-3, the full variable domain is DAGVTQSPTHLIKTRGQQVTLRCSPISGHKSVSWYQQVLGQGPQFIFQYYEKEERGRGNFPDRFSARQFPNYSSELNVNALLLGDSALYLCASSLLSGQAYGNTIYFGEGSWLTVV.

The V gene is TRBV7-9, the J gene TRBJ2-7; 7 nucleotides line up with TRBD1. The germline V gene encodes CDR1 SEHNR and CDR2 FQNEAQ (reference sequence). With 3 bases clipped from V and 1 base from J, the junction kept 0 bases outside the gene matches. The CDR3 is 13 amino acids. DNA for the CDR3: TGTGCCAGCAGCTTGGACAGGTCCTACGAGCAGTACTTC. This encodes CASSLDRSYEQYF.

The rearrangement links TRBV7-7 to TRBJ2-1; 10 positions match TRBD2. V lost 5 bases to trimming and J lost 4 bases; unmatched junction nucleotides: 5. Germline V gene sequence: CDR1 SSHAT, CDR2 FNYEAQ (reference sequence). The CDR3 is 15 amino acids. The CDR3 DNA follows: TGTGCCAGCAGCGACCGACTAGCGGGTTACAATGAGCAGTTCTTC. Amino acids: CASSDRLAGYNEQFF. Drawing the rest from reference TRBV7-7 and TRBJ2-1, the complete variable domain is GAGVSQSPRYKVTKRGQDVTLRCDPISSHATLYWYQQALGQGPEFLTYFNYEAQPDKSGLPSDRFSAERPEGSISTLTIQRTEQRDSAMYRCASSDRLAGYNEQFFGPGTRLTVL.

CDR3 in DNA: TGTGCTAGTGGTTTTTACATCACAGATACGCAGTATTTT. It specifies CASGFYITDTQYF. The chain joins TRBV12-5 to TRBJ2-3; no clear D. Germline V gene lookup returns CDR1 LGHNT and CDR2 FRNRAP. The CDR3 has 13 amino acids. Trimming took 3 bases from V and 2 from J, leaving 6 bases between them.

The chain links TRBV5-6 to TRBJ2-7, with D maybe TRBD2 (5 bases). CDR1 is SGHDT and CDR2 is YYEEEE in the germline V gene. Trimming stripped 5 bases from V and 2 bases from J, with 11 bases between. The CDR3 runs to 13 residues. The CDR3 sequence is CASRPGMTYEQYF. The CDR3 DNA follows: TGTGCCAGCAGACCCGGGATGACCTACGAGCAGTACTTC. Combining the CDR3 with reference TRBV5-6 and TRBJ2-7 gives the whole variable domain DAGVTQSPTHLIKTRGQQVTLRCSPKSGHDTVSWYQQALGQGPQFIFQYYEEEERQRGNFPDRFSGHQFPNYSSELNVNALLLGDSALYLCASRPGMTYEQYFGPGTRLTVT.

This clone was counted a few times. The V gene is TRBV5-1, the J gene TRBJ2-7, with 9 bases lining up with TRBD2. V lost 0 bases to trimming and J lost 3 bases; unmatched junction nucleotides: 4. CDR3 length equals 15 residues. CDR1 and CDR2 (germline): SGHRS, YFSETQ. Here the CDR3 DNA reads TGCGCCAGCAGCTTGGAGGCGGGAGGGGGCTACGAGCAGTACTTC. It is translated as CASSLEAGGGYEQYF.

The CDR3 protein is CASSGGRDEAFF. The CDR3 DNA follows: TGTGCCAGCAGCGGTGGGCGGGATGAAGCTTTCTTT. V and J are TRBV7-9 and TRBJ1-1; D is ambiguous. The CDR3 extends over 12 amino acids. V lost 5 bases, J lost 7 bases, and 11 bases lay in between. Looked up from germline, CDR1 is SEHNR and CDR2 is FQNEAQ (reference sequence).

CDR3 protein: CASSLVAANTEAFF. The CDR3 DNA follows: TGTGCCAGCAGCTTGGTGGCGGCGAACACTGAAGCTTTCTTT. This chain connects TRBV5-4 to TRBJ1-1, with unresolved D. Germline CDR1 is SGHNT and CDR2 is YYREEE (reference sequence). Trimming shortened V by 0 bases and J by 1 base, and 7 bases separated the two germline ends. The CDR3 has 14 amino acids.